These 6 T cell receptor beta chains originate from one sample sequenced in a study of OX40 agonist ivuxolimab in advanced cancers. Repertoires were generated with immunoSEQ multiplex PCR, while TCRdb's copy carries only in-frame clones and drops some. This table has about 35,000 clones, approximately 92% appearing once. The specimen was CD4+ or CD8+ T cells sorted from blood, collected in a trial of the OX40 agonist ivuxolimab. All receptors come from an adult with an advanced solid tumor such as melanoma, head and neck, liver or kidney cancer.

There are a few counts of this clone. V usage is TRBV28 and J usage is TRBJ2-7, with unresolved D. Per the germline V gene, CDR1 is MDHEN and CDR2 is SYDVKM. CDR3 length: 14 residues. Trimming removed 0 bases from V and 2 bases from J, with 8 bases in between. CDR3 residues: CASSLWDLTYEQYF. Here the CDR3 DNA reads TGTGCCAGCAGTTTATGGGACCTCACCTACGAGCAGTACTTC. Looking up the rest from reference TRBV28 and TRBJ2-7 gives the full variable domain: DVKVTQSSRYLVKRTGEKVFLECVQDMDHENMFWYRQDPGLGLRLIYFSYDVKMKEKGDIPEGYSVSREKKERFSLILESASTNQTSMYLCASSLWDLTYEQYFGPGTRLTVT.

The rearrangement uses TRBV30 and TRBJ2-1; no clear D gene. Germline V gene data show CDR1 as GTSNPN and CDR2 as SVGIG (reference sequence). Deletions cut 3 bases from V and 2 bases from J, with 8 bases between. CDR3 size: 13 residues. In DNA, the CDR3 is TGTGCCTGGAGGAAACTAACCTACAATGAGCAGTTCTTC. This encodes CAWRKLTYNEQFF.

The gene calls are TRBV27 and TRBJ2-2; 7 bases match TRBD2. The CDR3 has 14 amino acids. Germline assignment: CDR1 MNHEY and CDR2 SMNVEV (reference sequence). The ends lost 5 bases at V and 5 bases at J; junction bases unmatched: 5. The CDR3: CASSVGGITGELFF. The DNA for the CDR3 is TGTGCCAGCAGTGTCGGGGGGATAACCGGGGAGCTGTTTTTT.

The chain is built from TRBV11-2 and TRBJ2-7, with TRBD1 identical over 10 bases. J was trimmed by 3 bases and V by 1 base; bases with no gene match: 3. CDR1 and CDR2 from the germline V gene are SGHAT and FQNNGV. CDR3 size: 15 residues. This CDR3 reads CASSLGWTGGYEQYF. The CDR3 bases are TGTGCCAGCAGCTTAGGCTGGACAGGGGGCTACGAGCAGTACTTC.

J is TRBJ2-3 and V is TRBV9; D is perhaps TRBD2 (6 bases). Trimming took off 3 bases at V and 2 bases at J, with 22 bases between the two ends. The CDR3 has 18 residues. Looked up from germline, CDR1 is SGDLS and CDR2 is YYNGEE. The CDR3 DNA is TGTGCCAGCAGCGCAACCCCGGGGACTCCCGGTCTCACAGATACGCAGTATTTT. Its translation is CASSATPGTPGLTDTQYF. Full variable domain (missing parts from reference TRBV9 and TRBJ2-3): DSGVTQTPKHLITATGQRVTLRCSPRSGDLSVYWYQQSLDQGLQFLIQYYNGEERAKGNILERFSAQQFPDLHSELNLSSLELGDSALYFCASSATPGTPGLTDTQYFGPGTRLTVL.

The rearrangement joins TRBV19 to TRBJ1-5; D gene unclear. Trimming left V 6 bases short and J 0 bases short, with 21 bases between. The CDR3 runs to 18 residues. Germline V lookup: CDR1 LNHDA, CDR2 SQIVND (reference sequence). CDR3 residues: CASSPTPVQDYSNQPQHF. CDR3 coding DNA: TGTGCCAGTAGCCCTACCCCCGTTCAGGATTATAGCAATCAGCCCCAGCATTTT.